The clone carrying this T cell receptor (beta chain) was counted only a few times. The source of the sample is a study of blood T cell repertoires in COVID-19. This CDR3 has 12 amino acids. V was clipped by 1 base and J by 8 bases, with 8 bases between them. Clones were sequenced by immunoSEQ multiplex PCR, and TCRdb holds only the in-frame ones, with some missing. This sample has fewer than 140,000 clones, with 76% found just once. V gene TRBV12-3 or TRBV12-4 combines with J gene TRBJ1-2, with a tentative D call TRBD1 (5 bases). The receptor was derived from a man of 80 years or more with COVID-19, enrolled during active disease. What was sequenced was peripheral blood. CDR3 sequence (DNA): TGTGCCAGCAGTTTAGGGGGGAGGGGCTACACCTTC. This translates into CASSLGGRGYTF.